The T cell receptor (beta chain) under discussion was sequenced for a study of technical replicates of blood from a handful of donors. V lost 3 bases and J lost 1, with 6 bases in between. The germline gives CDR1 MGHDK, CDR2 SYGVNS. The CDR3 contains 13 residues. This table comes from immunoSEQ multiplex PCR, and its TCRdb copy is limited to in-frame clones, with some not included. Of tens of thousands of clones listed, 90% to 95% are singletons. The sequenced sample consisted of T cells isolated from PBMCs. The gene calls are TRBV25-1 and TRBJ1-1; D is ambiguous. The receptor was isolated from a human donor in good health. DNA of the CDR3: TGTGCCAGCAGTGATCTATCGAACACTGAAGCTTTCTTT. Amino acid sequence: CASSDLSNTEAFF.